This entry lists 32 T cell receptor beta chains sequenced from one sample in a study of T cell repertoires in cytomegalovirus infection (dated by TCRdb to between 2018 and 2021). The sample was run on an Illumina HiSeq 1500. TCRdb reran the public reads through fastp at Q25 and MiXCR, keeping productive beta chains. Every CDR3 protein is listed once, alongside the most common genes and DNA of its rows. For this sample there are hundreds of thousands of distinct CDR3 sequences; approximately 32% appear just once. 12% of the sample rests with the top ten. Read against the paper, the sample's treatment or condition label means: in vitro stimulation with specific CMV peptide epitopes to enrich CMV-specific T cells. These receptors are not linked to any known antigen. The material was cultured CD8+ T cells from PBMCs, obtained from culture after CMV antigen stimulation. These receptors were taken from a human donor in good health (CMV status not recorded). Some clones in this sample may be carry-over from other donors' samples.

V and J are TRBV27 and TRBJ2-7; D not certain. The V and J ends lost 2 bases and 3 bases respectively, with 8 bases between them. Germline CDR1 MNHEY, CDR2 SMNVEV (reference sequence). This CDR3 has 13 amino acids. The CDR3, as DNA: TGTGCCAGCAGTTTAAATGGCGTCTACGAGCAGTACTTC. Protein: CASSLNGVYEQYF.

The chain joins TRBV9 to TRBJ1-4, with 7 bases aligning to TRBD1. The CDR3 extends over 15 amino acids. CDR1 and CDR2 (germline): SGDLS, YYNGEE. V dropped 1 base and J dropped 10; count of bases not matched to a gene: 10. The CDR3 DNA reads as TGTGCCAGCAGCGTAAGGGCAGGGGGTCGGGGAAAACTGTTTTTT. It encodes CASSVRAGGRGKLFF.

This chain joins TRBV7-4 and TRBJ2-7; D is unresolved. Trimming took 2 bases from V and 3 from J, leaving 8 bases between them. There are 13 residues in the CDR3. CDR1 and CDR2 from the germline V gene are SGHVT and SQSDAQ. The CDR3 here is CASSLNKNYEQYF. DNA of the CDR3: TGTGCCAGCAGCTTAAATAAGAACTACGAGCAGTACTTC.

The gene calls are TRBV7-9 and TRBJ2-3; a possible D gene is TRBD1 (5 bases). The CDR3 totals 15 residues. The V and J ends lost 5 bases and 6 bases respectively, with 18 bases between them. CDR1 and CDR2 from the germline V gene are SEHNR and FQNEAQ (reference sequence). The CDR3 bases are TGTGCCAGCAGCCGTCTGGACATCCAACCGGATACGCAGTATTTT. It translates to CASSRLDIQPDTQYF.

This chain joins TRBV14 and TRBJ1-1; a possible D gene is TRBD1 (6 bases). Germline lookup yields CDR1 SGHDN and CDR2 FVKESK. With 3 bases removed from V and 0 bases from J, the gap between germline ends came to 11 bases. The CDR3 is 15 residues long. CDR3 amino acids: CASSQAGVMNTEAFF. In nucleotides, the CDR3 is TGTGCCAGCAGCCAGGCAGGGGTGATGAACACTGAAGCTTTCTTT.

This clonotype has just a few counts. The rearrangement links TRBV19 to TRBJ1-5; 8 bases align to TRBD1. Germline CDR1 and CDR2: LNHDA and SQIVND (reference sequence). After removal of 4 bases from V and 4 bases from J, the junction contained 18 bases not matched to a gene. The CDR3 is 19 amino acids. The CDR3 sequence is CASSTPDRGETQGNQPQHF. The CDR3 DNA sequence: TGTGCCAGTAGTACACCCGACAGGGGCGAAACCCAGGGGAATCAGCCCCAGCATTTT.

V and J are TRBV29-1 and TRBJ1-2, with D perhaps TRBD1 (5 bases). The CDR3 extends over 13 amino acids. From germline, CDR1 is SQVTM and CDR2 ANQGSEA. Trimming removed 7 bases from V and 5 bases from J, with 17 bases in between. The CDR3 DNA reads TGCAGCGCTCTCATGGGGGTCGAGTATGGCTACACCTTC. Translated, it gives CSALMGVEYGYTF.

This clonotype was observed at least ten times. This chain connects TRBV7-8 to TRBJ2-7; D might be TRBD1 or TRBD2, each matching 5 bases. This CDR3 contains 13 residues. Trimming removed 5 bases at V and 7 bases at J, with 15 bases between. Germline CDR1 and CDR2: SGHVS and FQNEAQ. The CDR3 reads CASSHGASGEQYF. The DNA for the CDR3 is TGTGCCAGCAGCCACGGGGCCTCAGGGGAGCAGTACTTC.

The rearrangement joins TRBV7-9 to TRBJ2-2, with a tentative D call TRBD1 (6 bases). The CDR3 length is 16 residues. Trimming took off 4 bases at V and 3 bases at J, with 15 bases between the two ends. Germline CDR1 SEHNR, CDR2 FQNEAQ (reference sequence). Written as DNA, the CDR3 is TGTGCCAGCAGCTCTACGTCGACAGGAGACACCGGGGAGCTGTTTTTT. Translated, it gives CASSSTSTGDTGELFF.

In its sample, this clonotype was seen a few times. The rearrangement joins TRBV10-2 to TRBJ1-5, with D possibly being TRBD1 (5 bases). The CDR3 contains 13 residues. The germline V gene has CDR1 WSHSY and CDR2 SAAADI. V lost 8 bases and J 2 bases, leaving 10 bases between the germline ends. The CDR3 reads CASGGTRNQPQHF. The CDR3 DNA reads as TGCGCCAGCGGGGGGACGCGCAATCAGCCCCAGCATTTT.

The chain links TRBV4-1 to TRBJ1-1, with a possible D match to TRBD1 (6 bases). V was clipped by 6 bases and J by 0 bases, with 14 bases between them. This CDR3 is built from 15 residues. Germline CDR1 and CDR2: MGHRA and YSYEKL. CDR3 amino acids: CASSPQGHMNTEAFF. The CDR3 nucleotides read TGCGCCAGCAGTCCACAGGGCCATATGAACACTGAAGCTTTCTTT.

With regard to this clonotype: This sequence may be a read error, since a much larger clone differs from it by one base. The chain couples TRBV6-5 to TRBJ1-2, with a tentative D call TRBD1 (5 bases). The CDR3 loop spans 15 amino acids. Germline V gene lookup returns CDR1 MNHEY and CDR2 SVGAGI. CDR3 coding DNA: TGTACCAGCCGGAATTCCCGGGACCCTCCCGGTGGCTACACCTTC. This encodes CTSRNSRDPPGGYTF.

This clonotype turned up a few times. The CDR3 spells CASSPKTGVAYEQYF. DNA for the CDR3: TGTGCCAGCAGCCCCAAGACAGGGGTCGCCTACGAGCAGTACTTC. The chain recombines TRBV9 with TRBJ2-7, with 8 bases matching TRBD1. CDR3 length: 15 amino acids. V shed 4 bases, J shed 2 bases, and the junction held 8 bases outside the gene matches. The germline V gene has CDR1 SGDLS and CDR2 YYNGEE.

The gene calls are TRBV2 and TRBJ2-7; D uncertain. The germline V gene has CDR1 SNHLY and CDR2 FYNNEI. The length of the CDR3 is 13 residues. Trimming shortened V by 7 bases and J by 1 base, and 11 bases separated the two germline ends. The CDR3 DNA is TGTGCCAGCAACCCCAAAGGATCCTACGAGCAGTACGTC. This codes for CASNPKGSYEQYV.

The chain is built from TRBV5-1 and TRBJ1-5; 10 nucleotides line up with TRBD1. This CDR3 spans 17 amino acids. The ends lost 8 bases at V and 3 bases at J; junction bases unmatched: 14. Looked up from germline, CDR1 is SGHRS and CDR2 is YFSETQ. CDR3 DNA: TGCGCCAGAGTCCCGGGACAGGGGCCAACATTCAATCAGCCCCAGCATTTT. This codes for CARVPGQGPTFNQPQHF.

The CDR3, as DNA: TGCAGTGTCTCCCCAAATCGTGTCCCCGGGGAGCTGTTTTTT. Its translation: CSVSPNRVPGELFF. The rearrangement links TRBV20-1 to TRBJ2-2; D gene uncertain. V was cut by 7 bases and J by 6 bases, with 18 bases left in between. The CDR3 consists of 14 residues. Per the germline V gene, CDR1 is DFQATT and CDR2 is SNEGSKA (reference sequence).

The chain combines TRBV20-1 with TRBJ2-1; D may be TRBD2 (6 bases). The length of the CDR3 is 12 residues. Trimming left V 6 bases short and J 6 bases short, with 12 bases between. The germline gives CDR1 DFQATT, CDR2 SNEGSKA (reference sequence). CDR3 nucleotides: TGCAGTGCGGGGGGACTTCCCAATGAGCAGTTCTTC. It codes for CSAGGLPNEQFF.

In its sample, this clonotype was seen a few times. The gene calls are TRBV12-3 or TRBV12-4 and TRBJ2-3, with TRBD2 identical over 16 bases. This CDR3 has 17 residues. Losses at the gene ends were 5 bases for V and 3 bases for J; bases not matched to a gene: 5. CDR3 nucleotides: TGTGCCAGCAGTGGGACTAGCGGGGGGGCTTTGACAGATACGCAGTATTTT. Its protein is CASSGTSGGALTDTQYF.

The chain carries TRBV4-1 and TRBJ2-7; D remains unclear. CDR3 length: 15 amino acids. The V and J ends lost 0 bases and 0 bases respectively, with 9 bases between them. The germline CDR1 and CDR2 sequences are MGHRA and YSYEKL. CDR3 amino acids: CASSQEGYSSYEQYV. CDR3 in DNA: TGCGCCAGCAGCCAAGAAGGATACAGCTCCTACGAGCAGTACGTC.

The chain has TRBV4-1 and TRBJ1-2; 7 bases line up with TRBD1. Trimming cost V 0 bases and J 4 bases; bases outside gene matches: 8. Germline V gene data show CDR1 as MGHRA and CDR2 as YSYEKL. The CDR3 spans 16 residues. The DNA for the CDR3 is TGCGCCAGCAGCCAAGATCCCCAGGGGGAGGGCTATGGCTACACCTTC. It translates to CASSQDPQGEGYGYTF.

This chain uses TRBV10-3 with TRBJ1-2; D gene uncertain. V lost 10 bases and J 4 bases, leaving 13 bases between the germline ends. The CDR3 totals 12 residues. Germline V gives CDR1 ENHRY, CDR2 SYGVKD. This CDR3 reads CATWDSSYGYTF. CDR3 sequence (DNA): TGTGCCACTTGGGATTCGTCCTATGGCTACACCTTC.

In regard to this clonotype: A read error may produce the germline difference seen at one junction end. The gene calls are TRBV9 and TRBJ2-1; D may be TRBD1 (6 bases). Germline CDR1 and CDR2: SGDLS and YYNGEE. There are 17 residues in the CDR3. The chain's CDR3 is CASSIPSQGIGGNKQFF. The CDR3 region has the DNA TGTGCCAGCAGCATCCCAAGTCAGGGGATAGGAGGCAATAAGCAGTTCTTC.

This clonotype was seen only a few times. The chain has TRBV7-9 and TRBJ2-6; TRBD1 might be the D (6 bases). Germline V gives CDR1 SEHNR, CDR2 FQNEAQ (reference sequence). V gave up 3 bases and J gave up 4 bases, with 25 bases separating them. The CDR3 consists of 20 residues. CDR3 nucleotides: TGTGCCAGCAGCTTCTCTTCCGCGAGGGACAAATCGAGAGGGGCCAACGTCCTGACTTTC. It specifies CASSFSSARDKSRGANVLTF.

J is TRBJ1-1 and V is TRBV2; 9 bases are shared with TRBD1. Germline V gene sequence: CDR1 SNHLY, CDR2 FYNNEI. J gave up 6 bases and V 4 bases, and 15 bases lay outside the gene matches. This CDR3 has 17 amino acids. CDR3 DNA sequence: TGTGCCAGCAGTGTGGACAGGGGAGGGGTGAGGGACGCTGAAGCTTTCTTT. The encoded protein is CASSVDRGGVRDAEAFF.

The chain links TRBV6-5 to TRBJ2-1; 7 bases fit TRBD1. J lost 4 bases, V lost 4 bases, and 7 bases had no gene match. The CDR3 runs to 15 residues. Germline loops: CDR1 MNHEY, CDR2 SVGAGI. The CDR3, as DNA: TGTGCCAGCAGTTTGACAGGGTTGACATACAATGAGCAGTTCTTC. Translating gives CASSLTGLTYNEQFF.

The chain is built from TRBV20-1 and TRBJ1-1; D possibly corresponds to TRBD1 (5 bases). V lost 0 bases to trimming and J lost 3 bases, with 14 bases between them. The V gene's germline CDR1 is DFQATT and CDR2 SNEGSKA (reference sequence). CDR3 size: 15 residues. The CDR3 DNA is TGCAGTGCTAGAGATCGGGGGGGTTTGTACACTGAAGCTTTCTTT. It encodes CSARDRGGLYTEAFF.

The chain employs TRBV15 and TRBJ1-2; TRBD1 aligns across 7 bases. Germline CDR1 is LNHNV and CDR2 is YYDKDF (reference sequence). The CDR3 consists of 15 residues. V shed 5 bases and J 0 bases; nucleotides not matched to a gene: 6. The CDR3 reads CATSANRGANYGYTF. Here the CDR3 DNA reads TGTGCCACCAGCGCTAACAGGGGAGCTAACTATGGCTACACCTTC.

This clonotype was detected only a few times. This chain connects TRBV28 to TRBJ2-3; D ambiguous. Germline V gene sequence: CDR1 MDHEN, CDR2 SYDVKM. This CDR3 has 15 amino acids. V lost 6 bases and J lost 5, with 18 bases in between. The CDR3 spells CASRTRIGLEDTQYF. For the CDR3, the DNA is TGTGCCAGCAGAACCCGGATAGGTCTGGAAGATACGCAGTATTTT.

The V call is TRBV6-5, the J call TRBJ2-1, with no clear D. The CDR3 extends over 13 amino acids. V was pared by 5 bases and J by 8 bases, with 13 bases between. CDR1 is MNHEY and CDR2 is SVGAGI in the germline V gene. CDR3 protein: CASSNTPIDEQFF. As DNA, the CDR3 is TGTGCCAGCAGTAACACCCCTATCGATGAGCAGTTCTTC.

The J gene is TRBJ2-2, the V gene TRBV20-1; maybe TRBD1 (5 bases). This CDR3 region has 14 residues. CDR1 is DFQATT, CDR2 SNEGSKA, per germline (reference sequence). The V end was cut by 4 bases, the J end by 1 base, with 10 bases between. CDR3 DNA sequence: TGCAGTGCTATTGGGGCGGAGAACACCGGGGAGCTGTTTTTT. Its translation is CSAIGAENTGELFF.

This rearrangement joins TRBV11-3 to TRBJ1-5; tentatively, D is TRBD1 (7 bases). Matching the DNA end better, TRBJ2-3 makes the J call doubtful. The CDR3 is made up of 16 amino acids. Germline values: CDR1 SGHNT, CDR2 YENEEA. The CDR3 loop is CASSLRGREGSQPQYF. CDR3 in DNA: TGTGCCAGCAGCTTAAGGGGGCGGGAAGGGAGTCAGCCCCAGTATTTT.

This clonotype was seen ten or more times. The chain is built from TRBV4-1 and TRBJ2-2; the match to TRBD1 covers 7 bases. Germline loops: CDR1 MGHRA, CDR2 YSYEKL. The CDR3 has 15 amino acids. V dropped 6 bases and J dropped 4; count of bases not matched to a gene: 8. This CDR3 reads CASSPLRDSTGELFF. CDR3 DNA: TGCGCCAGCAGTCCGCTGAGGGACAGCACCGGGGAGCTGTTTTTT.